The TCR beta chain under discussion was sequenced for a study of blood T cell repertoires in COVID-19. Repertoires were generated with immunoSEQ multiplex PCR, while TCRdb's copy carries only in-frame clones and drops some. The table includes some 80,000 clones, about four fifths detected once. This CDR3 is 15 amino acids long. Trimming cost V 5 bases and J 5 bases, with 18 bases left between them. The germline gives CDR1 SGHTA, CDR2 FQGNSA. The sample consisted of peripheral blood. The receptor was derived from a woman of 80 years or more with active or convalescent COVID-19. The chain carries TRBV7-2 and TRBJ2-5; TRBD2 might be the D (6 bases). In DNA, the CDR3 is TGTGCCAGCAGCCCCGCCACAGGAGGGTTCGAGACCCAGTACTTC. Its protein is CASSPATGGFETQYF.